The 3 T cell receptor beta chains below come from one sample, sequenced in a study of blood T cell repertoires in COVID-19. Sequenced by immunoSEQ multiplex PCR; TCRdb stores in-frame clones only, minus some. The sample shows roughly 60,000 clones, roughly 86% of them seen only once. Sequencing input: peripheral blood. These receptors came from a human donor with active COVID-19. The donor label of this sample is uncertain.

The chain carries TRBV25-1 and TRBJ2-2; no clear D. The V and J ends lost 6 bases and 6 bases respectively, with 8 bases between them. Germline V gene data show CDR1 as MGHDK and CDR2 as SYGVNS. The CDR3 has 12 amino acids. The CDR3 DNA sequence: TGTGCCAGCAGGCCCGGGTCCGGGGAGCTGTTTTTT. It encodes CASRPGSGELFF.

This clone was counted only a few times. This rearrangement joins TRBV12-3 or TRBV12-4 to TRBJ1-1; D gene unclear. The germline V and J ends were trimmed by 9 bases and 1 base, with 12 bases remaining between them. This CDR3 has 13 residues. This chain's CDR3 is CASFRLPNTEAFF. CDR3 in DNA: TGTGCCAGTTTCCGACTCCCGAACACTGAAGCTTTCTTT.

The CDR3 DNA sequence: TGTGCCAGTAGTATGGGCAGGGGCTACGAGCAGTACTTC. This encodes CASSMGRGYEQYF. The chain links TRBV19 to TRBJ2-7; D is perhaps TRBD1 (6 bases). Germline values: CDR1 LNHDA, CDR2 SQIVND (reference sequence). Trimming took 3 bases from V and 3 from J, leaving 9 bases between them. The CDR3 totals 13 residues. Full variable domain (remainder filled in from reference TRBV19 and TRBJ2-7): DGGITQSPKYLFRKEGQNVTLSCEQNLNHDAMYWYRQDPGQGLRLIYYSQIVNDFQKGDIAEGYSVSREKKESFPLTVTSAQKNPTAFYLCASSMGRGYEQYFGPGTRLTVT.